Listed here are 18 T cell receptor beta chains from one sample, sequenced in a study of T-cell memory formation after mild COVID-19. TCRdb passed the 5' RACE reads through MiXCR, listing each CDR3 protein once. The sample holds a few hundred thousand distinct CDR3 sequences; around a sixth are singletons and the top ten take under 25%. The sample consisted of PBMCs or a T cell subset sorted from them (not recorded which). The source is a man younger than 30 who had mild COVID-19 (a few samples of this study predate the infection). Cell type and time point are not known.

The chain employs TRBV15 and TRBJ2-5; TRBD2 might be the D (6 bases). Trimming pared 4 bases from V and 5 bases from J, leaving 23 bases between. CDR1 is LNHNV, CDR2 YYDKDF, per germline (reference sequence). The CDR3 extends over 17 amino acids. The CDR3 loop is CATSTDGDFSWGETQYF. The CDR3 nucleotides are TGTGCCACCAGCACTGACGGGGACTTCTCCTGGGGGGAGACCCAGTACTTC.

In its sample, this clonotype was seen a few times. The chain couples TRBV12-3 or TRBV12-4 to TRBJ1-6; tentative D call: TRBD1 (6 bases). The V and J ends lost 6 bases and 0 bases respectively, with 6 bases between them. The CDR3 is made up of 14 amino acids. CDR3 region: CASRDSSYNSPLHF. CDR3 DNA sequence: TGTGCCAGCAGGGACAGCTCCTATAATTCACCCCTCCACTTT.

This clonotype was detected many times. The gene calls are TRBV6-1 and TRBJ1-2; 10 nucleotides line up with TRBD1. Germline CDR1 and CDR2: MNHNS and SASEGT. Unmatched junction bases numbered 5, after V lost 3 bases and J lost 4 bases. The CDR3 extends over 15 amino acids. CDR3 DNA sequence: TGTGCCAGCAGTGACCCGGGACAGGGGACCTATGGCTACACCTTC. It translates to CASSDPGQGTYGYTF.

The rearrangement uses TRBV29-1 and TRBJ2-5, with a tentative D call TRBD2 (5 bases). This CDR3 contains 14 residues. Germline V gene sequence: CDR1 SQVTM, CDR2 ANQGSEA. Trimming pared 8 bases from V and 0 bases from J, leaving 16 bases between. The CDR3 region has the DNA TGCAGCACTACCCGGGGAACCTACCAAGAGACCCAGTACTTC. Translated, it gives CSTTRGTYQETQYF.

V usage is TRBV14 and J usage is TRBJ1-6; D is possibly TRBD1 (5 bases). The V end lost 4 bases, the J end lost 7 bases, and 17 bases lay between the germline ends. This CDR3 is 16 amino acids long. Germline CDR1 SGHDN, CDR2 FVKESK. The CDR3, as DNA: TGTGCCAGCAGCCCCGTGTTGGGGGTTGGCAATTCACCCCTCCACTTT. Translating it yields CASSPVLGVGNSPLHF.

The table lists this clonotype with many counts. This sequence joins TRBV3-1 and TRBJ1-1, with D possibly matching TRBD1 (5 bases). V lost 0 bases to trimming and J lost 2 bases, with 10 bases between them. This CDR3 has 15 residues. Germline CDR1 is LGHDT and CDR2 is YNNKEL (reference sequence). This CDR3 is CASSQEGGPNTEAFF. The CDR3 DNA sequence: TGTGCCAGCAGCCAAGAGGGGGGACCTAACACTGAAGCTTTCTTT.

V gene TRBV29-1 combines with J gene TRBJ2-7; possibly TRBD2 for D (6 bases). The CDR3 has 14 residues. Looked up from germline, CDR1 is SQVTM and CDR2 is ANQGSEA. V lost 6 bases and J 2 bases, leaving 17 bases between the germline ends. The CDR3 is CSVGMTSGAYEQYF. CDR3 nucleotide sequence: TGCAGCGTGGGAATGACTTCGGGAGCCTACGAGCAGTACTTC.

The V gene is TRBV7-2, the J gene TRBJ2-3; D not certain. From germline, CDR1 is SGHTA and CDR2 FQGNSA. This CDR3 region has 12 residues. With 6 bases removed from V and 4 bases from J, the gap between germline ends came to 8 bases. The DNA of the CDR3 is TGTGCCAGCAGTCATTACGCAGATACGCAGTATTTT. This gives the protein CASSHYADTQYF. Complete variable domain (other parts from reference TRBV7-2 and TRBJ2-3): GAGVSQSPSNKVTEKGKDVELRCDPISGHTALYWYRQSLGQGLEFLIYFQGNSAPDKSGLPSDRFSAERTGGSVSTLTIQRTQQEDSAVYLCASSHYADTQYFGPGTRLTVL.

The V call is TRBV4-2, the J call TRBJ2-1, with D maybe TRBD2 (7 bases). The CDR3 contains 16 residues. The germline V gene has CDR1 LGHNA and CDR2 YNFKEQ. The V end was cut by 0 bases, the J end by 3 bases, with 12 bases between. DNA of the CDR3: TGTGCCAGCAGCCAAGATAAGGGGGGGCTCTACAATGAGCAGTTCTTC. Protein: CASSQDKGGLYNEQFF.

This clonotype turned up a few times. The CDR3 protein is CASSIQGRNYGYTF. The CDR3 region has the DNA TGTGCCAGTAGTATCCAGGGCAGGAACTATGGCTACACCTTC. The chain uses TRBV19 and TRBJ1-2; a weak D match, TRBD1 (5 bases). Trimming pared 3 bases from V and 2 bases from J, leaving 10 bases between. Germline loops: CDR1 LNHDA, CDR2 SQIVND (reference sequence). The CDR3 is 14 amino acids.

This chain's CDR3 is CSARKGAQETQYF. The CDR3 bases are TGCAGTGCTAGAAAGGGGGCCCAAGAGACCCAGTACTTC. This chain joins TRBV20-1 and TRBJ2-5; 7 positions agree with TRBD1. The V gene end was trimmed by 2 bases and the J gene end by 1 base; junction bases not matched to a gene: 1. CDR1 DFQATT and CDR2 SNEGSKA come from the germline V gene (reference sequence). The CDR3 loop spans 13 amino acids.

This clonotype turned up a few times. The V call is TRBV7-2, the J call TRBJ2-3; tentatively, D is TRBD1 (6 bases). V was clipped by 4 bases and J by 4 bases, with 15 bases between them. From germline, CDR1 is SGHTA and CDR2 FQGNSA. The length of the CDR3 is 15 residues. In DNA form, the CDR3 reads TGTGCCAGCAGCTCACGTACCAGGGGTTCAGATACGCAGTATTTT. Its protein is CASSSRTRGSDTQYF.

This clonotype appeared a few times. V gene TRBV5-1 combines with J gene TRBJ1-2, with 8 positions matching TRBD1. Trimming cost V 0 bases and J 9 bases; bases outside gene matches: 13. The germline gives CDR1 SGHRS, CDR2 YFSETQ. The CDR3 is made up of 16 amino acids. The CDR3 reads CASSLGLGQGEGSYTF. CDR3 in DNA: TGCGCCAGCAGCTTGGGACTCGGACAGGGAGAGGGGAGCTACACCTTC.

This clonotype was recorded many times. The chain has TRBV5-1 and TRBJ2-3, with TRBD2 matching over 9 bases. Looked up from germline, CDR1 is SGHRS and CDR2 is YFSETQ. The CDR3 runs to 16 residues. J lost 2 bases, V lost 2 bases, and 6 bases had no gene match. The CDR3 region is CASSFGSGGFTDTQYF. The CDR3, as DNA: TGCGCCAGCAGCTTCGGAAGCGGGGGGTTCACAGATACGCAGTATTTT.

The rearrangement uses TRBV5-1 and TRBJ2-1, with 14 positions matching TRBD2. CDR1 is SGHRS and CDR2 is YFSETQ in the germline V gene. The CDR3 length is 17 residues. V lost 4 bases and J lost 4; bases outside the gene matches: 7. The CDR3 protein is CASSGLAGGPIYNEQFF. DNA of the CDR3: TGCGCCAGCAGCGGACTAGCGGGGGGTCCAATTTACAATGAGCAGTTCTTC.

The gene calls are TRBV28 and TRBJ2-5, with D possibly TRBD1 on 5 matching bases. The CDR3 has 15 residues. V lost 3 bases and J lost 5, with 16 bases in between. The germline V gene encodes CDR1 MDHEN and CDR2 SYDVKM. CDR3 region: CASSLGFRGGETQYF. In DNA form, the CDR3 reads TGTGCCAGCAGTTTGGGTTTTAGGGGTGGGGAGACCCAGTACTTC.

The CDR3 DNA follows: TGTGCCAGCAGTTCGGTAGCGGGGGGCCGGGAGACCCAGTACTTC. Protein sequence: CASSSVAGGRETQYF. The J gene is TRBJ2-5, the V gene TRBV6-2 or TRBV6-3, with 10 bases identical to TRBD2. J was trimmed by 5 bases and V by 4 bases; bases with no gene match: 7. The CDR3 loop spans 15 amino acids. Germline CDR1 MNHEY, CDR2 SVGEGT.

The sample holds a few counts of this clonotype. The chain carries TRBV5-1 and TRBJ2-7; D may be TRBD1 (5 bases). The ends were cut back, 0 bases at V and 0 bases at J, with 7 bases in the middle. The CDR3 runs 14 residues. Germline V lookup: CDR1 SGHRS, CDR2 YFSETQ. CDR3 loop: CASSLATDSYEQYF. The DNA of the CDR3 is TGCGCCAGCAGCTTGGCGACAGACTCCTACGAGCAGTACTTC.